The sequence of this TCR beta chain was determined in a study of T cell changes during pregnancy in multiple sclerosis. Deletions cut 3 bases from V and 4 bases from J, with 12 bases between. This CDR3 has 14 amino acids. CDR1 is KGHSH, CDR2 LQKENI, per germline. This table comes from immunoSEQ multiplex PCR, and its TCRdb copy is limited to in-frame clones, with some not included. The sample lists about 75,000 clones; about 93% were seen once. This receptor was obtained from a female donor with multiple sclerosis, enrolled in a pregnancy study. The rearrangement links TRBV18 to TRBJ1-2; D uncertain. This specimen consisted of CD4+ T cells from peripheral blood mononuclear cells, obtained after pregnancy. CDR3 protein: CASSPSVEPYGYTF. For the CDR3, the DNA is TGTGCCAGCTCACCCTCCGTTGAGCCCTATGGCTACACCTTC.